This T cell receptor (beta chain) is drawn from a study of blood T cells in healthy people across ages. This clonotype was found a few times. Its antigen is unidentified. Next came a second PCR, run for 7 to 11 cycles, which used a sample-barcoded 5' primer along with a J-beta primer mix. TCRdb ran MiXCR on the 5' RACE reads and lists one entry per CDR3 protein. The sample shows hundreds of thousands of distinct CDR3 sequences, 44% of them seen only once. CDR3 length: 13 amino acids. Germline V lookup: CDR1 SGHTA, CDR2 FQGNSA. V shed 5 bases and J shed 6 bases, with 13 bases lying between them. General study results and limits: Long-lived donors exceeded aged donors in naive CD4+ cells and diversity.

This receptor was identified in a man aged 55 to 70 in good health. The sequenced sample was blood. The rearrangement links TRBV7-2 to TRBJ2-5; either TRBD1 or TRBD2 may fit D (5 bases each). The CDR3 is CASSRDPNKTQYF. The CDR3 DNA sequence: TGTGCCAGCAGCCGGGACCCCAATAAGACCCAGTACTTC.